This T cell receptor (beta chain) was sequenced in a study of blood T cell repertoires in COVID-19. Background on the study: The study drew acute and convalescent COVID-19 samples from the United States, Italy and Spain.

Trimming removed 3 bases at V and 3 bases at J, with 10 bases between. The CDR3 sequence is 14 residues long. CDR1 is MDHEN, CDR2 SYDVKM, per germline. Methods used by the authors: The assay estimated nucleated cells by amplifying reference gene primers. Method: immunoSEQ multiplex PCR; TCRdb's copy keeps in-frame clones and lacks some. The V and J calls and clone size come from that table; D and trimming were worked out from the DNA. The sample has around 55,000 clones, 75% to 95% seen once; the top ten hold under 15%. This receptor was taken from a human donor with active COVID-19. The donor label of this sample is uncertain. The source material was peripheral blood. V gene TRBV28 combines with J gene TRBJ2-3; possibly TRBD2 for D (6 bases). CDR3 residues: CASSFLAGTDTQYF. In nucleotides, the CDR3 is TGTGCCAGCAGTTTCCTGGCGGGGACAGATACGCAGTATTTT.